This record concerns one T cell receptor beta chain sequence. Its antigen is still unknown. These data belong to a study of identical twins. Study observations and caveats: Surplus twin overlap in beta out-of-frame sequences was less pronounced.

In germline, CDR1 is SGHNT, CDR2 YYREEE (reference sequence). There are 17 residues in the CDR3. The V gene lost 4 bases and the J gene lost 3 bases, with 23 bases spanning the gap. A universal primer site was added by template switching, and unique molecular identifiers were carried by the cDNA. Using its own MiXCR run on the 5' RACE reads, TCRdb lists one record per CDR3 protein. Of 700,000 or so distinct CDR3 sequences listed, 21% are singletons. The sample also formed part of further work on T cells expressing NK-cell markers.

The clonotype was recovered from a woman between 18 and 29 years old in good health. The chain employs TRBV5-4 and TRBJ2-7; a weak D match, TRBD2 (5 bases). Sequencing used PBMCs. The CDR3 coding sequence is TGTGCCAGCAGCCCTGGGCCTAGCTGGAGGATGGGCTACGAGCAGTACTTC. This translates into CASSPGPSWRMGYEQYF.